These 26 T cell receptor beta chains came from one sample sequenced in a study of T cells in women clearing cervical HPV infection. The protocol was immunoSEQ multiplex PCR, while the TCRdb copy is restricted to in-frame clones and leaves out a portion. The sample features under 20,000 clones, with under 3.5% in its top ten. Sequencing was done on a sample of blood buffy coat. These receptor sequences come from a woman aged 18-70 years with a cervical HPV16 infection that either progressed to CIN3+ or cleared (not recorded which).

About this clone itself: The read ends 3 residues shy of where the CDR3 ends; the end is completed using the germline J gene. This sample also contains other DNA sequences that code for the same CDR3. V and J are TRBV19 and TRBJ2-7, with a tentative D call TRBD2 (5 bases). This CDR3 comprises 13 residues. V was clipped by 5 bases and J by 4 bases, with 12 bases between them. Germline CDR1 and CDR2: LNHDA and SQIVND (reference sequence). Partial CDR3 DNA: TGTGCCAGTAGTCAAGAGGACTTTTACGAG. Its protein is CASSQEDFYE. The full CDR3 sequence reads CASSQEDFYEQYF.

As regards this clone: The read is 3 residues too short to cover the CDR3 end, so that end is filled in from the germline J gene. This chain uses TRBV19 with TRBJ1-1, with 8 bases matching TRBD1. With V trimmed by 3 bases and J by 5 bases, 11 bases remained unmatched. Germline lookup yields CDR1 LNHDA and CDR2 SQIVND (reference sequence). The length of the CDR3 is 16 residues. The CDR3 region is CASSMREDRVRTEAFF. The DNA read from the CDR3 is TGTGCCAGTAGTATGCGCGAGGACAGGGTAAGAACTGAA.

With respect to this clone: The CDR3 extends 3 residues past the end of the read, so its final part is completed from the germline J gene. This chain links TRBV18 with TRBJ1-6, with D maybe TRBD1 (5 bases). V was clipped by 3 bases and J by 7 bases, with 16 bases between them. Germline CDR1 KGHSH, CDR2 LQKENI. The CDR3 is 16 amino acids. The CDR3 bases that were read are TGTGCCAGCTCACCTATCATCGGGGGAGAGAATTCACCC. Its translation is CASSPIIGGENSP. The CDR3 reads in full as CASSPIIGGENSPLHF.

For this clone: Read sequence stops 3 residues before the CDR3 end, and the germline J gene provides the missing end. The chain has TRBV27 and TRBJ1-4; 10 bases match TRBD1. The germline CDR1 and CDR2 sequences are MNHEY and SMNVEV (reference sequence). V dropped 4 bases and J dropped 4; count of bases not matched to a gene: 3. The CDR3 runs to 15 residues. The CDR3 loop is CASSSWTGGNEKLFF. CDR3 bases read: TGTGCCAGCAGTTCTTGGACAGGGGGTAATGAAAAA.

A word on this clone: The read ends 3 residues before the CDR3 terminus; that terminus is restored from the germline J gene. The chain employs TRBV18 and TRBJ2-1; TRBD2 matches at 11 bases. CDR3 length equals 14 residues. After removal of 5 bases from V and 7 bases from J, the junction contained 4 bases not matched to a gene. Germline V gene lookup returns CDR1 KGHSH and CDR2 LQKENI. The CDR3 region is CASSYSGGENEQFF. The covered CDR3 bases are TGTGCCAGCTCATATAGCGGGGGGGAGAATGAG.

With regard to this clone: The sequenced fragment ends 3 residues before the CDR3 boundary, so the rest is inferred from the germline J gene. The chain recombines TRBV30 with TRBJ1-6, with 8 positions matching TRBD1. CDR3 size: 12 residues. The V segment lost 5 bases and the J segment 10 bases; nucleotides outside the gene matches: 4. Per the germline V gene, CDR1 is GTSNPN and CDR2 is SVGIG (reference sequence). CDR3 region: CAWRTGPSPLHF. The CDR3 DNA, read in part, is TGTGCCTGGCGGACAGGGCCCTCACCC.

As regards this clone: The read terminates 3 residues ahead of where the CDR3 ends, so the germline J gene completes it. V gene TRBV5-1 combines with J gene TRBJ2-7; a possible D gene is TRBD1 (6 bases). Germline lookup yields CDR1 SGHRS and CDR2 YFSETQ. This CDR3 contains 15 residues. Trimming cost V 0 bases and J 6 bases, with 16 bases left between them. Partial CDR3 DNA: TGCGCCAGCAGCTTGGACAGGGCTACTTCTGGCGAG. Its translation: CASSLDRATSGE. In full, the CDR3 reads CASSLDRATSGEQYF. Combining the CDR3 with reference TRBV5-1 and TRBJ2-7 gives the whole variable domain KAGVTQTPRYLIKTRGQQVTLSCSPISGHRSVSWYQQTPGQGLQFLFEYFSETQRNKGNFPGRFSGRQFSNSRSEMNVSTLELGDSALYLCASSLDRATSGEQYFGPGTRLTVT.

As regards this clone: The DNA ends 3 residues before the CDR3 does, and the rest of the CDR3 is filled in from the germline J gene. This sequence joins TRBV18 and TRBJ1-1, with D unclear. The V gene's germline CDR1 is KGHSH and CDR2 LQKENI. V lost 1 base and J 2 bases, leaving 8 bases between the germline ends. The CDR3 runs to 14 residues. The CDR3 region is CASSPRQENTEAFF. The part of the CDR3 DNA that was read is TGTGCCAGCTCACCACGTCAGGAAAACACTGAA.

As regards this clone: The read finishes 3 residues shy of the CDR3 end, and the germline J gene is used to complete it. The genes are TRBV20-1 and TRBJ2-5, with D possibly matching TRBD1 (5 bases). CDR1 is DFQATT, CDR2 SNEGSKA, per germline (reference sequence). The CDR3 has 15 amino acids. The sequenced part of the CDR3 DNA is TGCAGTGCTAGAGATCCGACAGCCCTTAAGGACACC. Translation: CSARDPTALKDT. In full, the CDR3 reads CSARDPTALKDTQYF.

The CDR3 protein is CASSLDSGNSPLHF. The covered CDR3 bases are TGTGCCAGCTCACTAGACAGTGGGAATTCACCC. This chain uses TRBV18 with TRBJ1-6; a possible D gene is TRBD1 (5 bases). Read coverage stops 3 residues before the CDR3 terminus; the germline J gene supplies the remainder. The CDR3 has 14 amino acids. CDR1 and CDR2 (germline): KGHSH, LQKENI. Trimming removed 4 bases from V and 7 bases from J, with 11 bases in between.

As for this clone: The read ends 3 residues shy of where the CDR3 ends; the end is completed using the germline J gene. This chain links TRBV20-1 with TRBJ1-2; D not certain. There are 13 residues in the CDR3. Deletions cut 0 bases from V and 4 bases from J, with 9 bases between. Germline V gene sequence: CDR1 DFQATT, CDR2 SNEGSKA (reference sequence). The CDR3 bases that were read are TGCAGTGCTAGAGATTCACAGTCCTATGGC. It is translated as CSARDSQSYG. The entire CDR3 is CSARDSQSYGYTF.

With respect to this clone: The read terminates 3 residues ahead of where the CDR3 ends, so the germline J gene completes it. The chain links TRBV10-2 to TRBJ2-1, with a tentative D call TRBD1 (5 bases). The germline V gene has CDR1 WSHSY and CDR2 SAAADI. Trimming pared 3 bases from V and 7 bases from J, leaving 16 bases between. The CDR3 has 15 residues. Here the CDR3 reads CASSEGVRRVNEQFF. CDR3 DNA, as far as it was read: TGCGCCAGCAGTGAAGGGGTCCGACGGGTAAATGAG.

As concerns this clone: The read halts 3 residues ahead of the CDR3 end, with the missing end drawn from the germline J gene. The V and J genes are TRBV19 and TRBJ2-5, with a possible D match to TRBD1 (6 bases). V lost 5 bases and J lost 2, with 12 bases in between. Germline V gene data show CDR1 as LNHDA and CDR2 as SQIVND (reference sequence). The CDR3 is 14 amino acids. CDR3 DNA, as far as it was read: TGTGCCAGTAGTCCCGGACAGTGGCAAGAGACC. Its translation: CASSPGQWQET. The full CDR3 sequence reads CASSPGQWQETQYF.

The sequenced CDR3 bases are TGTGCCAGCAGTACAGGGGGCTACGAG. Its translation is CASSTGGYE. The whole CDR3 sequence is CASSTGGYEQYF. The chain carries TRBV2 and TRBJ2-7, with 8 bases matching TRBD1. The read halts 3 residues ahead of the CDR3 end, with the missing end drawn from the germline J gene. Trimming removed 5 bases from V and 3 bases from J; junction bases left unmatched: 0. Germline values: CDR1 SNHLY, CDR2 FYNNEI. CDR3 length: 12 amino acids.

About this clone itself: The CDR3 is cut off 3 residues early in the read; its end comes from the germline J gene. The sample holds other DNA sequences that translate to the same CDR3. V and J are TRBV20-1 and TRBJ2-3; 15 bases are shared with TRBD2. Germline trimming cut 1 base from V and 2 bases from J; bases unmatched to any gene: 1. CDR3 length: 16 amino acids. The germline V gene has CDR1 DFQATT and CDR2 SNEGSKA (reference sequence). The sequenced part of the CDR3 DNA is TGCAGTGCTAGAGGGACTAGCGGGGGGGCCACAGATACG. Its translation: CSARGTSGGATDT. The full CDR3 protein reads CSARGTSGGATDTQYF.

With regard to this clone: The read ends 3 residues early relative to the CDR3; the germline J gene fills the gap. This chain uses TRBV2 with TRBJ1-2; D possibly corresponds to TRBD1 (6 bases). The CDR3 totals 14 residues. The ends were cut back, 0 bases at V and 2 bases at J, with 7 bases in the middle. Germline-derived CDR1 and CDR2 are SNHLY and FYNNEI. The CDR3 loop reads CASSEARGNYGYTF. The part of the CDR3 DNA that was read is TGTGCCAGCAGTGAAGCAAGGGGGAACTATGGC.

As regards this clone: The observed sequence ends 3 residues before the CDR3 terminus, with the missing tail filled in from the germline J gene. This sequence joins TRBV30 and TRBJ1-2; D may be TRBD1 (6 bases). This CDR3 is built from 13 residues. The germline CDR1 and CDR2 sequences are GTSNPN and SVGIG (reference sequence). The CDR3 bases that were read are TGTGCCTGGAGTGTTGGAGGGGGGGTCGGC. Translating gives CAWSVGGGVG. From start to end, the CDR3 is CAWSVGGGVGYTF.

Comment on this clone: The DNA ends 3 residues before the CDR3 does, and the rest of the CDR3 is filled in from the germline J gene. The J gene is TRBJ1-5, the V gene TRBV18, with D possibly matching TRBD1 (5 bases). The CDR3 consists of 17 residues. Germline-derived CDR1 and CDR2 are KGHSH and LQKENI. The V and J ends lost 2 bases and 2 bases respectively, with 16 bases between them. CDR3 bases read: TGTGCCAGCTCACCAACTATTTGGGGGGAGGGCAATCAGCCC. Its translation: CASSPTIWGEGNQP. The entire CDR3 sequence reads CASSPTIWGEGNQPQHF. The full variable domain, rest sourced from reference TRBV18 and TRBJ1-5, is NAGVMQNPRHLVRRRGQEARLRCSPMKGHSHVYWYRQLPEEGLKFMVYLQKENIIDESGMPKERFSAEFPKEGPSILRIQQVVRGDSAAYFCASSPTIWGEGNQPQHFGDGTRLSIL.

To note about this clone: The read comes to an end 3 residues before the CDR3 does, leaving the germline J gene to fill in the end. This chain uses TRBV20-1 with TRBJ1-2, with TRBD1 matching over 9 bases. The CDR3 consists of 14 residues. CDR1 is DFQATT, CDR2 SNEGSKA, per germline (reference sequence). J was trimmed by 4 bases and V by 4 bases; bases with no gene match: 7. CDR3 in amino acids: CSATGQGDFYGYTF. Partial CDR3 DNA: TGCAGTGCTACGGGACAGGGAGACTTCTATGGC.

Details on this clone: Coverage ceases 3 residues before the CDR3 finishes, and the germline J gene fills in the end. V is TRBV6-7 and J is TRBJ2-2, with D possibly matching TRBD1 (6 bases). TRBV6-7 counts as an open reading frame of uncertain function. The CDR3 is 19 amino acids. The V gene lost 3 bases and the J gene lost 0 bases, with 20 bases spanning the gap. CDR3 loop: CASSYPGTRKVANTGELFF. The covered CDR3 bases are TGTGCCAGCAGTTATCCCGGGACACGCAAAGTCGCGAACACCGGGGAG.

CDR3 loop: CASRSSGKDIEQFF. The sequenced part of the CDR3 DNA is TGTGCCAGCAGAAGTAGCGGGAAGGATATTGAG. The chain has TRBV7-9 and TRBJ2-1; 8 bases map to TRBD2. The CDR3 goes on 3 residues after the read ends, and that part is filled in from the germline J gene. V shed 6 bases and J 9 bases; nucleotides not matched to a gene: 10. This CDR3 spans 14 amino acids. CDR1 is SEHNR and CDR2 is FQNEAQ in the germline V gene (reference sequence).

Comment on this clone: From the germline J gene comes the end of the CDR3, since the read stops 3 residues before it. J is TRBJ1-1 and V is TRBV7-9, with D perhaps matching TRBD1 (6 bases). The ends were cut back, 0 bases at V and 3 bases at J, with 8 bases in the middle. Germline V gene lookup returns CDR1 SEHNR and CDR2 FQNEAQ (reference sequence). This CDR3 region has 14 residues. The CDR3 region is CASSLATGHTEAFF. The covered CDR3 bases are TGTGCCAGCAGCTTAGCAACAGGGCACACTGAA.

As to this clone: The read falls 3 residues short of the CDR3 end, and the missing part is taken from the germline J gene. V gene TRBV5-1 combines with J gene TRBJ1-4; D uncertain. Germline V gives CDR1 SGHRS, CDR2 YFSETQ. V dropped 1 base and J dropped 8 bases, with 12 bases sitting between them. The length of the CDR3 is 14 residues. The CDR3 DNA, read in part, is TGCGCCAGCAGCTTGTCACTAAGTCGGGAAAAA. It is translated as CASSLSLSREK. The complete CDR3 sequence is CASSLSLSREKLFF.

A remark on this clone: The read ends 3 residues before the CDR3 terminus; that terminus is restored from the germline J gene. The chain links TRBV6-2 or TRBV6-3 to TRBJ2-5; 10 nucleotides line up with TRBD1. This CDR3 is 14 amino acids long. Per germline, CDR1 MNHEY and CDR2 SVGEGT. Trimming took 6 bases from V and 5 from J; bases not matched to a gene: 6. The CDR3 is CASSLTGGAETQYF. Incomplete CDR3 DNA: TGTGCCAGCAGCCTGACAGGGGGCGCCGAGACC.

According to its frequency, this clone is medium-sized. The read ends 3 residues before the CDR3 terminus; that terminus is restored from the germline J gene. The J gene is TRBJ2-3, the V gene TRBV5-4, with TRBD2 matching 11 bases. The CDR3 consists of 15 residues. CDR1 is SGHNT, CDR2 YYREEE, per germline (reference sequence). CDR3 amino acids: CASSATSGGSGAQYF. CDR3 bases read: TGTGCCAGCAGCGCAACTAGCGGGGGATCCGGAGCG.

As to this clone: The CDR3 is cut off 3 residues early in the read; its end comes from the germline J gene. V usage is TRBV20-1 and J usage is TRBJ1-2; 10 nucleotides agree with TRBD1. This CDR3 has 13 amino acids. J lost 7 bases, V lost 5 bases, and 7 bases had no gene match. Germline lookup yields CDR1 DFQATT and CDR2 SNEGSKA (reference sequence). The CDR3 sequence: CSAPGQGSGGYTF. CDR3 bases read: TGCAGTGCTCCGGGACAGGGGTCCGGTGGC.